This T cell receptor beta chain comes out of a study of shared clonotypes between healthy human individuals. Participating donors were healthy, HIV-negative adults free of recent acute infections or vaccinations. There are a few counts of this clone. CDR3 length: 13 residues. The V and J ends lost 2 bases and 9 bases respectively, with 11 bases between them. CDR1 MNHNY and CDR2 SVGAGI come from the germline V gene (reference sequence). TCRdb's copy holds only in-frame clones and misses some; the assay was immunoSEQ multiplex PCR. This table has 550,000 to 850,000 clones, 55% to 80% appearing once. The rearrangement uses TRBV6-6 and TRBJ2-1; D possibly corresponds to TRBD2 (5 bases). The receptor's source is a woman aged 30 to 39 in good health. The source material was memory CD4+ T cells sorted from blood. Subset specified: CD45RA-negative fraction. The CDR3 reads CASSYGGLSEQFF. CDR3 in DNA: TGTGCCAGCAGTTACGGAGGACTTAGTGAGCAGTTCTTC.